These 20 T cell receptor beta chains were all obtained from the same sample, sequenced in a study of blood T cells in healthy people across ages. Next came a second PCR, run for about 6 to 12 cycles, which used a sample-barcoded 5' primer along with a J-beta primer mix. MiXCR was run by TCRdb on the 5' RACE reads, yielding one entry per CDR3 protein. The table has about 1.4 million distinct CDR3 sequences, approximately 60% seen once. The sequencing input was blood. The receptors here all came from a man between 18 and 35 years old in good health.

A few counts support this clonotype. The DNA for the CDR3 is TGTGCCAGCAGCTGGGGTTGGGAGCAGTACTTC. This gives the protein CASSWGWEQYF. This chain uses TRBV7-9 with TRBJ2-5, with a possible D match to TRBD2 (5 bases). The CDR3 has 11 amino acids. Trimming removed 4 bases at V and 11 bases at J, with 11 bases between. CDR1 is SEHNR and CDR2 is FQNEAQ in the germline V gene (reference sequence).

The gene calls are TRBV12-3 or TRBV12-4 and TRBJ2-2; TRBD1 might be the D (6 bases). The V end lost 7 bases, the J end lost 6 bases, and 15 bases lay between the germline ends. The CDR3 runs 14 residues. This chain's CDR3 is CASIQGLRAGELFF. The DNA of the CDR3 is TGTGCCAGCATCCAGGGGCTTAGGGCCGGGGAGCTGTTTTTT.

This chain uses TRBV27 with TRBJ2-6; D ambiguous. Per germline, CDR1 MNHEY and CDR2 SMNVEV (reference sequence). This CDR3 region has 14 residues. The V end was cut by 7 bases, the J end by 4 bases, with 11 bases between. The CDR3 nucleotides are TGTGCCAGCAAAGAGGTAGCCGGGGCCAACGTCCTGACTTTC. Its translation is CASKEVAGANVLTF.

The chain is built from TRBV9 and TRBJ1-2; D possibly corresponds to TRBD1 (5 bases). V lost 3 bases to trimming and J lost 5 bases, with 17 bases between them. Germline values: CDR1 SGDLS, CDR2 YYNGEE. CDR3 length equals 15 residues. The CDR3 is CASSGAGTVYYGYTF. The CDR3 nucleotides are TGTGCCAGCAGCGGAGCCGGGACGGTGTATTATGGCTACACCTTC.

The CDR3 spells CASGGPEREKLFF. CDR3 nucleotides: TGTGCCAGCGGAGGGCCCGAACGTGAAAAACTGTTTTTT. The V call is TRBV27, the J call TRBJ1-4; D is undetermined. V dropped 8 bases and J dropped 7 bases, with 14 bases sitting between them. From germline, CDR1 is MNHEY and CDR2 SMNVEV (reference sequence). The CDR3 loop spans 13 amino acids.

Note on this clonotype: This likely comes from a read error, as the CDR3 has no conserved phenylalanine or tryptophan at its end. The chain carries TRBV28 and TRBJ2-7; D is unresolved. The CDR3 contains 18 residues. The germline gives CDR1 MDHEN, CDR2 SYDVKM. V lost 3 bases and J 4 bases, leaving 25 bases between the germline ends. In nucleotides, the CDR3 is TGTGCCAGCAGTTTGCCGACCCCGGACGCGTCGTGGGGATACGAGCAGTACTTA. Amino acids: CASSLPTPDASWGYEQYL.

This sequence joins TRBV12-3 or TRBV12-4 and TRBJ1-2, with TRBD1 identical over 7 bases. The ends lost 7 bases at V and 4 bases at J; junction bases unmatched: 9. The CDR3 runs to 14 residues. The CDR3 loop reads CASTRSRDSYGYTF. The CDR3 DNA sequence: TGTGCCAGCACCCGATCCCGGGACAGCTATGGCTACACCTTC.

This rearrangement joins TRBV27 to TRBJ2-1; TRBD2 matches 8 bases. Looked up from germline, CDR1 is MNHEY and CDR2 is SMNVEV (reference sequence). After removal of 2 bases from V and 8 bases from J, the junction contained 14 bases not matched to a gene. The CDR3 has 17 residues. The CDR3 reads CASSLARASGSSHEQFF. For the CDR3, the DNA is TGTGCCAGCAGTTTAGCACGTGCAAGCGGGAGCTCCCATGAGCAGTTCTTC.

The rearrangement joins TRBV4-1 to TRBJ2-3; D perhaps matches TRBD2 (6 bases). The CDR3 spans 16 residues. Looked up from germline, CDR1 is MGHRA and CDR2 is YSYEKL. The V gene lost 1 base and the J gene lost 2 bases, with 13 bases spanning the gap. The CDR3 loop reads CASSQVDAGYTDTQYF. CDR3 DNA: TGCGCCAGCAGCCAAGTGGACGCGGGATACACAGATACGCAGTATTTT.

J is TRBJ2-7 and V is TRBV11-2; D tentatively reads TRBD1 or TRBD2 (6 bases each). The DNA end is more similar to TRBJ2-5, so the J call may be wrong. Germline V gene sequence: CDR1 SGHAT, CDR2 FQNNGV. The CDR3 runs to 15 residues. CDR3 DNA: TGTGCCAGCACCGACGCCCGGGGGCGGGACGAGACCCAGTACTTC. This sequence encodes CASTDARGRDETQYF.

This clonotype was seen once. V usage is TRBV7-2 and J usage is TRBJ2-1; no reliable D call. This CDR3 contains 14 residues. CDR1 and CDR2 (germline): SGHTA, FQGNSA. Trimming removed 5 bases at V and 6 bases at J, with 14 bases between. CDR3 in amino acids: CASSVDIQVNEQFF. DNA for the CDR3: TGTGCCAGCAGCGTAGATATTCAGGTCAATGAGCAGTTCTTC. Combining the CDR3 with reference TRBV7-2 and TRBJ2-1 gives the whole variable domain GAGVSQSPSNKVTEKGKDVELRCDPISGHTALYWYRQSLGQGLEFLIYFQGNSAPDKSGLPSDRFSAERTGGSVSTLTIQRTQQEDSAVYLCASSVDIQVNEQFFGPGTRLTVL.

V usage is TRBV7-9 and J usage is TRBJ2-7; tentatively, D is TRBD1 or TRBD2 (5 bases each). The CDR3 runs 16 residues. Germline V lookup: CDR1 SEHNR, CDR2 FQNEAQ (reference sequence). Trimming left V 5 bases short and J 2 bases short, with 19 bases between. For the CDR3, the DNA is TGTGCCAGCAGCCCGAAGTTTCGGCTGGGACCCTACGAGCAGTACTTC. It encodes CASSPKFRLGPYEQYF. Variable domain in full (rest from reference TRBV7-9 and TRBJ2-7): DTGVSQNPRHKITKRGQNVTFRCDPISEHNRLYWYRQTLGQGPEFLTYFQNEAQLEKSRLLSDRFSAERPKGSFSTLEIQRTEQGDSAMYLCASSPKFRLGPYEQYFGPGTRLTVT.

This clonotype was detected a few times. The gene calls are TRBV4-2 and TRBJ2-4; 7 nucleotides match TRBD1. Germline loops: CDR1 LGHNA, CDR2 YNFKEQ. This CDR3 spans 16 amino acids. Losses at the gene ends were 1 base for V and 6 bases for J; bases not matched to a gene: 9. CDR3 nucleotides: TGTGCCAGCAGCCAAGGACAGGGACCCAGCATAAACATTCAGTACTTC. This encodes CASSQGQGPSINIQYF.

There are many counts of this clonotype. V and J are TRBV20-1 and TRBJ2-3, with TRBD2 as a possible D gene (6 bases). From germline, CDR1 is DFQATT and CDR2 SNEGSKA (reference sequence). This CDR3 spans 13 amino acids. The V gene lost 4 bases and the J gene lost 4 bases, with 12 bases spanning the gap. The CDR3 loop reads CSATTRLADTQYF. Here the CDR3 DNA reads TGCAGTGCTACGACTAGGTTAGCAGATACGCAGTATTTT.

This chain uses TRBV7-2 with TRBJ2-5, with D possibly TRBD1 on 5 matching bases. The J call may not be correct, given that the DNA end is closer to TRBJ2-7. Germline loops: CDR1 SGHTA, CDR2 FQGNSA. This CDR3 spans 15 amino acids. The CDR3 sequence: CASSFSVPGRYEQYF. The CDR3 nucleotides are TGTGCCAGCAGCTTCTCGGTACCAGGGCGGTACGAGCAGTACTTC.

V gene TRBV6-5 combines with J gene TRBJ1-2; 8 bases align to TRBD1. Looked up from germline, CDR1 is MNHEY and CDR2 is SVGAGI. The J segment lost 5 bases and the V segment lost 3 bases, leaving 2 bases of the junction unmatched. The CDR3 is made up of 13 amino acids. Here the CDR3 DNA reads TGTGCCAGCAGTTATCAGGGGGCGTATGGCTACACCTTC. Translated: CASSYQGAYGYTF.

In its sample, this clonotype was seen once. The chain employs TRBV29-1 and TRBJ2-2; tentatively, D is TRBD2 (5 bases). CDR1 is SQVTM and CDR2 is ANQGSEA in the germline V gene. Between the trimmed V and J ends, which lost 0 bases and 1 base, there was a span of 6 bases. The CDR3 is 14 residues long. CDR3 loop: CSVEDRGNTGELFF. The CDR3 nucleotides read TGCAGCGTTGAAGATCGGGGGAACACCGGGGAGCTGTTTTTT.

This chain joins TRBV6-4 and TRBJ2-2, with 10 nucleotides matching TRBD2. CDR1 and CDR2 (germline): MRHNA, SNTAGT. CDR3 size: 16 residues. The V segment lost 2 bases and the J segment 7 bases; nucleotides outside the gene matches: 7. The CDR3 DNA is TGTGCCAGCAGTGACACTAGCGGGACAAAGAGCGGGGAGCTGTTTTTT. Translation gives CASSDTSGTKSGELFF.

The chain has TRBV9 and TRBJ1-2; D is undetermined. V lost 0 bases to trimming and J lost 5 bases, with 23 bases between them. Germline CDR1 reads SGDLS; CDR2 reads YYNGEE. The CDR3 contains 18 residues. The CDR3 loop is CASSVGEAPRLLSYGYTF. Written as DNA, the CDR3 is TGTGCCAGCAGCGTAGGGGAGGCGCCCCGCCTATTATCGTATGGCTACACCTTC.

As to this clonotype: The junction does not match germline at one end; this may be a read error. The chain joins TRBV5-1 to TRBJ2-5; tentatively, D is TRBD2 (6 bases). This CDR3 is built from 14 residues. Germline values: CDR1 SGHRS, CDR2 YFSETQ. The CDR3 sequence: CAGSRDGGFETQYF. In DNA, the CDR3 is TGCGCCGGCAGCAGGGACGGGGGATTTGAGACCCAGTACTTC. Full variable domain (rest looked up from reference TRBV5-1 and TRBJ2-5): KAGVTQTPRYLIKTRGQQVTLSCSPISGHRSVSWYQQTPGQGLQFLFEYFSETQRNKGNFPGRFSGRQFSNSRSEMNVSTLELGDSALYLCAGSRDGGFETQYFGPGTRLLVL.